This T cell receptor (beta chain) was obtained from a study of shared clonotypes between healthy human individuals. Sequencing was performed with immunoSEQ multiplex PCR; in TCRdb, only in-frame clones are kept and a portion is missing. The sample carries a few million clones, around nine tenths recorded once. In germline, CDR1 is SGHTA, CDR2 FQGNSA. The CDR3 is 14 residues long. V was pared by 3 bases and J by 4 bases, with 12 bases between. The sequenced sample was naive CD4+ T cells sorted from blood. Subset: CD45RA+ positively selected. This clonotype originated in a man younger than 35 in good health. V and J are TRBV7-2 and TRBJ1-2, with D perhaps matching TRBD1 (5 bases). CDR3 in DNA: TGTGCCAGCAGCTTTCTCGACAGCTCCTATGGCTACACCTTC. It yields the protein CASSFLDSSYGYTF.